This T cell receptor (beta chain) was sequenced in a study of patients and donors after allogeneic stem cell transplantation. MiXCR, applied by TCRdb to the RT-PCR reads, yields one record per CDR3 protein. The data show about 160,000 distinct CDR3 sequences, with about two fifths seen just once and 50% held by the top ten. The TCR was taken from a human donor who was either an allogeneic HSCT recipient or a stem cell or donor lymphocyte infusion donor (not recorded which). It is not recorded whose cells these are; they may come from a transplant donor. Sequencing input: blood, either unsorted or a sorted T cell fraction (not recorded which).

CDR3 amino acids: CASSELGGYGYTF. In DNA, the CDR3 is TGTGCCAGCAGTGAATTGGGGGGATATGGCTACACCTTC. The rearrangement uses TRBV25-1 and TRBJ1-2; D might be TRBD1 (5 bases). Trimming stripped 1 base from V and 5 bases from J, with 8 bases between. The germline gives CDR1 MGHDK, CDR2 SYGVNS. The CDR3 is made up of 13 amino acids.